These T cell receptor beta chains were read from a single sample in a study of metastatic and nonmetastatic thyroid tumors. With MiXCR, TCRdb reprocessed the PCR reads. This sample has roughly 20,000 clones, with around 18% found just once. Sequencing was carried out using adjacent normal tissue. The source is a male donor with papillary thyroid cancer or a benign thyroid nodule (not recorded which). Some clones in this sample may be carry-over from other donors' samples. The CDR3 runs from the conserved cysteine through the conserved F or W. D genes are given only for firm matches. Size tells how often a clone was seen (once, few, many) or the class of an expanded clone, and some rows leave it out.

abundance,j_gene,d_gene,v_gene,CDR3aa,CDR3nt
.,TRBJ1-2,.,TRBV6-1,CASRTGCGTLDGYTF,TGTGCCAGCAGAACAGGGTGCGGAACGCTCGATGGCTACACCTTC
.,TRBJ2-2,.,TRBV7-6,CASSLVFTGELFF,TGTGCCAGCAGCTTAGTATTCACCGGGGAGCTGTTTTTT
.,TRBJ2-3,.,TRBV5-1,CASSLTASSGRLPTDTQYF,TGCGCCAGCAGCTTGACCGCGTCGAGCGGGCGGCTCCCCACAGATACGCAGTATTTT
few,TRBJ1-6,.,TRBV12-3/TRBV12-4,CASRKGFGSPLHF,TGTGCCAGCAGGAAAGGGTTCGGTTCACCCCTCCACTTC
many,TRBJ1-1,.,TRBV29-1,CSVVRGTMNTEAFF,TGCAGCGTTGTTAGAGGCACCATGAACACTGAAGCTTTCTTT
many,TRBJ1-5,.,TRBV30,CAWATSSNQPQHF,TGTGCCTGGGCCACAAGTAGCAATCAGCCCCAGCATTTT
.,TRBJ1-5,.,TRBV10-3,CAISDHLRQDGNQPQHF,TGTGCCATCAGTGACCACCTGAGACAGGATGGAAATCAGCCCCAGCATTTT
many,TRBJ2-7,.,TRBV5-8,CASSSDAYEQYF,TGTGCCAGCAGCTCCGATGCCTACGAGCAGTACTTC
few,TRBJ1-2,.,TRBV6-1,CASTRSGGGHGYTF,TGTGCCAGCACCCGTTCAGGCGGGGGCCATGGCTACACCTTC
medium-sized,TRBJ1-5,.,TRBV20-1,CSARVAAAQNQPQHF,TGCAGTGCTAGAGTTGCGGCAGCGCAAAATCAGCCCCAGCATTTT
many,TRBJ2-7,.,TRBV7-9,CASSLALDQIRMYF,TGTGCCAGCAGCTTAGCGCTCGACCAAATCCGCATGTACTTC
few,TRBJ2-5,.,TRBV10-3,CAIRPRGLQETKYF,TGTGCCATCAGACCCAGGGGACTCCAAGAGACCAAGTACTTC
medium-sized,TRBJ2-1,.,TRBV27,CASSQPTPVSPLNEQFF,TGTGCCAGCAGTCAACCTACACCCGTAAGCCCTCTGAATGAGCAGTTCTTC
.,TRBJ2-3,TRBD2,TRBV24-1,CSTSDLASGDTDAQYF,TGTTCCACCAGTGATTTGGCTAGCGGGGACACAGATGCGCAGTATTTT
.,TRBJ2-5,TRBD2,TRBV12-3/TRBV12-4,CESSPLAGGRETKYF,TGTGAAAGCAGTCCCCTAGCGGGAGGGAGAGAGACCAAGTACTTC
.,TRBJ1-2,TRBD1,TRBV11-2,CASSLDPGQGVHGYTF,TGTGCCAGCAGCCTAGATCCAGGACAGGGTGTTCATGGCTACACCTTC
medium-sized,TRBJ1-5,.,TRBV20-1,CSARRRGKPQHF,TGCAGTGCTAGACGACGGGGAAAGCCCCAGCATTTT
few,TRBJ1-2,.,TRBV19,CASSSYRYGHTF,TGTGCCAGTAGTTCTTACAGATATGGCCACACCTTC
few,TRBJ2-3,.,TRBV27,CASSLISGFGADTQYF,TGTGCCAGCAGTCTCATATCGGGGTTCGGTGCAGATACGCAGTATTTT
many,TRBJ1-2,TRBD1,TRBV12-3/TRBV12-4,CASSSQGWDGYTF,TGTGCCAGCAGTTCACAGGGGTGGGATGGCTACACCTTC
many,TRBJ1-4,.,TRBV5-6,CASTLDSSREKLFF,TGTGCCAGCACCCTAGACAGCTCTAGGGAAAAACTGTTTTTT
many,TRBJ1-1,TRBD1,TRBV7-8,CASSTFRTGRVVGTEAFF,TGTGCCAGCAGCACTTTTAGGACAGGGCGGGTAGTAGGCACTGAAGCTTTCTTT
many,TRBJ2-2,.,TRBV30,CAWSQGGSGELFF,TGTGCCTGGAGCCAGGGCGGATCCGGGGAGCTGTTTTTT
.,TRBJ2-3,.,TRBV4-3,CASSPFLGGTDTQYF,TGCGCCAGCAGCCCCTTCCTGGGCGGCACGGATACGCAGTATTTT